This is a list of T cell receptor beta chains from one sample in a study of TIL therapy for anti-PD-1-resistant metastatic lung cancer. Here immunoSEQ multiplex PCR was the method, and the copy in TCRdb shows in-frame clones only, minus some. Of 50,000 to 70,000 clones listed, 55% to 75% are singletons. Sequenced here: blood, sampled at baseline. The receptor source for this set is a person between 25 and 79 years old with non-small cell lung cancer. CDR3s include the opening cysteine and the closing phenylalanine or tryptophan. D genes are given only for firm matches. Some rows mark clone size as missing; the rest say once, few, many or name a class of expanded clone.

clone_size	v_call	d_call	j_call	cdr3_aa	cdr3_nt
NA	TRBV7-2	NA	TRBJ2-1	CASSAGSYNEQFF	TGTGCCAGCAGCGCTGGATCCTACAATGAGCAGTTCTTC
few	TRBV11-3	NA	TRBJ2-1	CASRSYNEQFF	TGTGCCAGCAGGTCTTACAATGAGCAGTTCTTC
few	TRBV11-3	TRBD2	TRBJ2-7	CASSLDPTSAYEQYF	TGTGCCAGCAGCTTAGATCCGACTAGCGCCTACGAGCAGTACTTC
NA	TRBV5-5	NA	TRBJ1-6	CASSLRGDNSPLHF	TGTGCCAGCAGCTTGCGGGGTGATAATTCACCCCTCCACTTT
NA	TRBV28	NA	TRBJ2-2	CASSQGSSPYTGELFF	TGTGCCAGCAGCCAGGGTTCTTCGCCTTACACCGGGGAGCTGTTTTTT
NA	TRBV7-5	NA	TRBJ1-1	CARSKQHPLKNTEAFF	TGTGCCAGAAGCAAACAGCACCCCCTTAAAAACACTGAAGCTTTCTTT
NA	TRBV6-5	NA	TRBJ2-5	CASSYQLGLIQETQYF	TGTGCCAGCAGTTACCAACTGGGGCTTATCCAAGAGACCCAGTACTTC
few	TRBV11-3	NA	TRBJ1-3	CASSISSSGNTIYF	TGTGCCAGCAGTATCAGCTCCTCTGGAAACACCATATATTTT
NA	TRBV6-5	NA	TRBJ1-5	CASSSDSSNQPQHF	TGTGCCAGCAGTTCCGACAGCAGCAATCAGCCCCAGCATTTT
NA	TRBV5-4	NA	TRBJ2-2	CASSSEVSHTGELFF	TGTGCCAGCAGCTCAGAGGTCAGCCACACCGGGGAGCTGTTTTTT
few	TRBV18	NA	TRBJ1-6	CASSPGSYNSPLHF	TGTGCCAGCTCACCTGGCTCCTATAATTCACCCCTCCACTTT
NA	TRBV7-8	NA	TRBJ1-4	CASSLAMNPNEKLFF	TGTGCCAGCAGCTTAGCCATGAATCCCAATGAAAAACTGTTTTTT
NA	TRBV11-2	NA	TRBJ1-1	CASSLTMRTENTEAFF	TGTGCCAGCAGCTTGACGATGCGGACGGAGAACACTGAAGCTTTCTTT
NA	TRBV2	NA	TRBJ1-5	CASSLRTGTNQPQHF	TGTGCCAGCAGTTTAAGGACGGGTACAAATCAGCCCCAGCATTTT
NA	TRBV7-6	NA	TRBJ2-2	CASSLDWDAGELFF	TGTGCCAGCAGCTTAGACTGGGATGCCGGGGAGCTGTTTTTT
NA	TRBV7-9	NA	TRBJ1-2	CASSQGPGGYGYTF	TGTGCCAGCAGCCAGGGGCCCGGAGGCTATGGCTACACCTTC
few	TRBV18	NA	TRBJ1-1	CASSLSSLNTEAFF	TGTGCCAGCTCACTTAGCAGTTTGAACACTGAAGCTTTCTTT
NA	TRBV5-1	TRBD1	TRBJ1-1	CASSFLDRGNTEAFF	TGCGCCAGCAGCTTTTTAGACAGGGGTAACACTGAAGCTTTCTTT
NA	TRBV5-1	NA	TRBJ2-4	CASPVAKNIQYF	TGCGCCAGCCCGGTAGCCAAAAACATTCAGTACTTC
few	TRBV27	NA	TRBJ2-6	CASRPYTSGANVLTF	TGTGCCAGCAGGCCCTACACCTCTGGGGCCAACGTCCTGACTTTC
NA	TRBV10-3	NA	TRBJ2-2	CAISEGRHTGELFF	TGTGCCATCAGTGAGGGCCGTCACACCGGGGAGCTGTTTTTT
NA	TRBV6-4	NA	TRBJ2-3	CASSREARTTGDTQYF	TGTGCCAGCAGTAGAGAGGCGCGAACCACGGGGGATACGCAGTATTTT
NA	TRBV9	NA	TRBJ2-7	CASSPRGYSYEQYF	TGTGCCAGCTCCCCCCGGGGATACTCCTACGAGCAGTACTTC
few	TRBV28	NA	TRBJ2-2	CASSPDSYNTGELFF	TGTGCCAGCAGTCCCGACTCCTATAACACCGGGGAGCTGTTTTTT
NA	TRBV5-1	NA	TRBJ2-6	CASSLGLGAAGANVLTF	TGCGCCAGCAGCTTGGGTCTGGGAGCGGCCGGGGCCAACGTCCTGACTTTC
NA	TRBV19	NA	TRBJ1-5	CASTVAGLGNQPQHF	TGTGCCAGTACGGTGGCAGGGCTCGGCAATCAGCCCCAGCATTTT
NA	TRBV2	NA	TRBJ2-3	CASSRQGRGLSTDTQYF	TGTGCCAGCAGCCGACAGGGGAGGGGGCTTAGCACAGATACGCAGTATTTT
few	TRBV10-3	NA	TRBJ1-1	CAISDTDQLNTEAFF	TGTGCCATCAGCGACACGGATCAGCTGAACACTGAAGCTTTCTTT
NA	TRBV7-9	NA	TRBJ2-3	CASSLVSRGTDTQYF	TGTGCCAGCAGCTTAGTGTCCAGGGGCACAGATACGCAGTATTTT
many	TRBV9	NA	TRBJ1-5	CASSPSGGSNQPQHF	TGTGCCAGCAGCCCCTCTGGGGGGAGCAATCAGCCCCAGCATTTT
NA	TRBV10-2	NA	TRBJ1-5	CASMGWGKPQHF	TGCGCCAGCATGGGGTGGGGAAAGCCCCAGCATTTT
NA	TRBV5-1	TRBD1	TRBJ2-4	CASSFSGQGKNIQYF	TGCGCCAGCAGCTTTTCAGGACAGGGAAAAAACATTCAGTACTTC
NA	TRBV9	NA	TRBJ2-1	CASSVDPSGGEQFF	TGTGCCAGCAGCGTAGACCCCAGTGGTGGTGAGCAGTTCTTC
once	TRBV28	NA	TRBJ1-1	CASMRGDMNTEAFF	TGTGCCAGCATGAGGGGCGACATGAACACTGAAGCTTTCTTT
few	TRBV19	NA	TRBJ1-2	CASSAANYGYTF	TGTGCCAGTAGTGCAGCCAATTATGGCTACACCTTC
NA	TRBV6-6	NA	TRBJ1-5	CASITTGGGGPQHF	TGTGCCAGCATTACAACCGGAGGGGGGGGGCCCCAGCATTTT
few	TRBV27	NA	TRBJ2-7	CASSLSRNFYEQYF	TGTGCCAGCAGTTTATCTAGGAACTTCTACGAGCAGTACTTC
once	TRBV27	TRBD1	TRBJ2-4	CASSSVGGQGVRIQYF	TGTGCCAGCAGTTCCGTCGGCGGACAGGGAGTGAGGATTCAGTACTTC
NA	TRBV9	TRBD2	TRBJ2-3	CASSGTSSSTDTQYF	TGTGCCAGCAGCGGGACTAGCTCTAGCACAGATACGCAGTATTTT
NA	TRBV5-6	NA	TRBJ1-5	CASSIAGGSNQPQHF	TGTGCCAGCAGCATTGCGGGAGGTAGCAATCAGCCCCAGCATTTT
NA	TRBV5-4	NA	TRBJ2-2	CASSLARGMNTGELFF	TGTGCCAGCAGCTTGGCGCGCGGAATGAACACCGGGGAGCTGTTTTTT
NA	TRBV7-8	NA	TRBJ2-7	CASSLSIGLGSYEQYF	TGTGCCAGCAGCTTAAGTATCGGATTAGGCTCCTACGAGCAGTACTTC
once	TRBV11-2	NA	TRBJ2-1	CASSLESLGNEQFF	TGTGCCAGCAGCTTAGAATCCCTGGGGAATGAGCAGTTCTTC
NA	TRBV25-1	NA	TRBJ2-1	CASSERPRGKASGEQFF	TGTGCCAGCAGTGAGCGCCCTCGGGGCAAGGCAAGCGGTGAGCAGTTCTTC
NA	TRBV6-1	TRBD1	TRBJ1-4	CASQQRDRGFEKLFF	TGTGCCAGCCAGCAACGGGACAGGGGTTTTGAAAAACTGTTTTTT
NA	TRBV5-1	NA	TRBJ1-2	CASTFTTGSMGYTF	TGCGCCAGCACCTTTACCACGGGGAGCATGGGCTACACCTTC